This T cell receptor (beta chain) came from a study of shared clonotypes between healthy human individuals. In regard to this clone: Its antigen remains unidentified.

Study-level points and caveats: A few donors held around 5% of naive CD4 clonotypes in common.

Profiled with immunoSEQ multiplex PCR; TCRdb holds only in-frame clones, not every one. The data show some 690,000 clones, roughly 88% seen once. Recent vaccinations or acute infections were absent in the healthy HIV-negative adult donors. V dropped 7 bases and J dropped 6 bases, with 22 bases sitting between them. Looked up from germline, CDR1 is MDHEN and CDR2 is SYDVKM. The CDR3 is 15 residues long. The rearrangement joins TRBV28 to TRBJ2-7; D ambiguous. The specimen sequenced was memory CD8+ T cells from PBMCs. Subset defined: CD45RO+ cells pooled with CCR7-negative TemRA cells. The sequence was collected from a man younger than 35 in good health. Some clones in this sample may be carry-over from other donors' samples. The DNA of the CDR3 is TGTGCCAGCAACGATGGTATCGTGGCAACGGGCGAGCAGTACTTC. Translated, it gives CASNDGIVATGEQYF.